This T cell receptor beta chain derives from a study of shared clonotypes between healthy human individuals. Naive CD8 cells were CD45RO-negative, positively selected for CCR7, excluding terminally differentiated effector memory CD45RA+ cells. The CDR3 runs 14 residues. Losses at the gene ends were 3 bases for V and 3 bases for J; bases not matched to a gene: 4. Germline V gene data show CDR1 as MNHEY and CDR2 as SMNVEV (reference sequence). The method was immunoSEQ multiplex PCR; TCRdb's version includes in-frame clones alone and lacks a portion of them. This sample has more than 2 million clones, with about 94% found just once.

Sequencing used naive CD8+ T cells sorted from blood. This receptor was identified in a man between 18 and 29 years old in good health. The J gene is TRBJ1-2, the V gene TRBV27, with 7 positions matching TRBD1. This CDR3 is CASSFIGQDYGYTF. The CDR3 nucleotides are TGTGCCAGCAGTTTCATTGGACAGGACTATGGCTACACCTTC.